These 28 T cell receptor beta chains came from one sample sequenced in a study of blood T cell repertoires in COVID-19. TCRdb's copy holds only in-frame clones and misses some; the assay was immunoSEQ multiplex PCR. This table holds approximately 90,000 clones, 60% to 85% found once. Input material: peripheral blood. The source is a human donor in a cohort sampled during active COVID-19.

V is TRBV4-2 and J is TRBJ2-3; D remains ambiguous. Per germline, CDR1 LGHNA and CDR2 YNFKEQ. The V and J ends lost 3 bases and 0 bases respectively, with 7 bases between them. This CDR3 has 14 residues. Written as DNA, the CDR3 is TGTGCCAGCAGCCATTATAGTAGCACAGATACGCAGTATTTT. Amino acid sequence: CASSHYSSTDTQYF.

This rearrangement joins TRBV6-6 to TRBJ2-7, with 9 bases fitting TRBD1. This CDR3 has 14 residues. Germline CDR1 reads MNHNY; CDR2 reads SVGAGI (reference sequence). Trimming at V came to 7 bases and at J to 5 bases, leaving 9 bases not matched to a gene. CDR3: CASKVGTGNHEQYF. CDR3 DNA: TGTGCCAGCAAGGTCGGGACAGGGAACCACGAGCAGTACTTC.

The chain employs TRBV7-2 and TRBJ1-4; TRBD1 matches at 7 bases. V lost 5 bases, J lost 8 bases, and 8 bases stayed unmatched. This CDR3 spans 14 amino acids. Germline CDR1 SGHTA, CDR2 FQGNSA. The CDR3 DNA reads TGTGCCAGCAGCCGGACAGGTTCGAGGGAAAAACTGTTTTTT. The encoded protein is CASSRTGSREKLFF.

This clone was seen a handful of times. The chain uses TRBV5-6 and TRBJ2-1; 11 bases are a match to TRBD1. Trimming took 4 bases from V and 8 from J; bases not matched to a gene: 8. The CDR3 length is 15 residues. Germline CDR1 reads SGHDT; CDR2 reads YYEEEE. Here the CDR3 DNA reads TGTGCCAGCAGCGCCCGGGACAGGGGGAGGGATGAGCAGTTCTTC. This gives the protein CASSARDRGRDEQFF. Complete variable domain (other parts from reference TRBV5-6 and TRBJ2-1): DAGVTQSPTHLIKTRGQQVTLRCSPKSGHDTVSWYQQALGQGPQFIFQYYEEEERQRGNFPDRFSGHQFPNYSSELNVNALLLGDSALYLCASSARDRGRDEQFFGPGTRLTVL.

The rearrangement uses TRBV5-1 and TRBJ2-1; no clear D gene. Germline assignment: CDR1 SGHRS and CDR2 YFSETQ. V was clipped by 0 bases and J by 0 bases, with 7 bases between them. CDR3 length equals 15 residues. The CDR3 DNA sequence: TGCGCCAGCAGCTTGGATGCTACCTCCTACAATGAGCAGTTCTTC. Amino acids: CASSLDATSYNEQFF. The complete variable domain, with remaining parts taken from reference TRBV5-1 and TRBJ2-1, reads KAGVTQTPRYLIKTRGQQVTLSCSPISGHRSVSWYQQTPGQGLQFLFEYFSETQRNKGNFPGRFSGRQFSNSRSEMNVSTLELGDSALYLCASSLDATSYNEQFFGPGTRLTVL.

Turning to this clone: The limits of the CDR3 on the DNA are not certain, so only TCRdb's listed CDR3 is given. J is TRBJ2-1 and V is TRBV9; no DNA check was done on the table's D call, TRBD2. The CDR3 spans 13 residues, counting both ends. The V gene's germline CDR1 is SGDLS and CDR2 YYNGEE. CDR3 loop: CASSVGLGTRVFF.

The rearrangement uses TRBV19 and TRBJ2-5; TRBD2 might be the D (6 bases). Trimming took 5 bases from V and 4 from J, leaving 14 bases between them. The germline CDR1 and CDR2 sequences are LNHDA and SQIVND (reference sequence). This CDR3 is built from 14 residues. For the CDR3, the DNA is TGTGCCAGTAGTCTCCAGACTAGTTCAGAGACCCAGTACTTC. As protein: CASSLQTSSETQYF.

This clone was detected a few times. The rearrangement joins TRBV5-6 to TRBJ1-5; D is unclear. Trimming stripped 0 bases from V and 11 bases from J, with 15 bases between. The CDR3 is 14 residues long. Germline CDR1 reads SGHDT; CDR2 reads YYEEEE. CDR3 residues: CASSLGHGLEAQHF. The CDR3 DNA sequence: TGTGCCAGCAGCTTGGGCCACGGACTCGAGGCCCAGCATTTT.

CDR3 loop: CASIEQGSGYTF. CDR3 in DNA: TGTGCCAGCATCGAACAGGGTAGTGGCTACACCTTC. This sequence joins TRBV6-6 and TRBJ1-2; tentatively, D is TRBD1 (6 bases). Germline V gene lookup returns CDR1 MNHNY and CDR2 SVGAGI (reference sequence). V was cut by 7 bases and J by 7 bases, with 13 bases left in between. The CDR3 extends over 12 amino acids.

Notes on this clone: Other nucleotide sequences in the sample specify the same CDR3. DNA of the CDR3: TGTGCCACCAGTCGGGACAGGGACAGCGAGCAGTACTTC. Translated: CATSRDRDSEQYF. The chain carries TRBV15 and TRBJ2-7; TRBD1 agrees at 9 bases. Germline values: CDR1 LNHNV, CDR2 YYDKDF (reference sequence). V dropped 6 bases and J dropped 6; count of bases not matched to a gene: 6. This CDR3 region has 13 residues.

The chain carries TRBV2 and TRBJ2-7; the match to TRBD2 covers 11 bases. The germline V gene encodes CDR1 SNHLY and CDR2 FYNNEI. Trimming cost V 5 bases and J 3 bases; bases outside gene matches: 6. CDR3 length: 15 residues. The DNA for the CDR3 is TGTGCCAGCAGTCCCGGACTAGCGGGCAGCTACGAGCAGTACTTC. It specifies CASSPGLAGSYEQYF.

CDR3 region: CASSPAGLLAQYF. The DNA of the CDR3 is TGTGCCAGCAGCCCGGCGGGACTCCTTGCGCAGTATTTT. This chain joins TRBV6-5 and TRBJ2-3, with a tentative D call TRBD2 (6 bases). The V gene lost 6 bases and the J gene lost 10 bases, with 17 bases spanning the gap. This CDR3 spans 13 amino acids. CDR1 is MNHEY and CDR2 is SVGAGI in the germline V gene.

This chain connects TRBV7-2 to TRBJ2-1; 8 nucleotides agree with TRBD2. V lost 8 bases and J lost 0; bases outside the gene matches: 6. Germline V gives CDR1 SGHTA, CDR2 FQGNSA. This CDR3 region has 15 residues. The CDR3 loop reads CASRSGGSSYNEQFF. CDR3 DNA sequence: TGTGCCAGCCGCAGCGGGGGTAGCTCCTACAATGAGCAGTTCTTC.

The chain is built from TRBV5-8 and TRBJ1-1; D call uncertain. CDR3 length: 14 residues. V was pared by 1 base and J by 1 base, with 8 bases between. CDR1 is SGHTS, CDR2 YDEGEE, per germline. The CDR3 sequence is CASSLLPGNTEAFF. CDR3 nucleotides: TGTGCCAGCAGCTTGTTGCCAGGGAACACTGAAGCTTTCTTT.

The table lists this clone with a few counts. This chain uses TRBV28 with TRBJ2-7, with 8 bases that match TRBD1. V trimming: 7 bases; J trimming: 0 bases; junction bases outside the gene matches: 11. The germline gives CDR1 MDHEN, CDR2 SYDVKM. CDR3 length equals 16 residues. The CDR3 DNA sequence: TGTGCCAGCACTCCGACCGGGACAGGTTTCTCCTACGAGCAGTACTTC. This translates into CASTPTGTGFSYEQYF.

This chain connects TRBV18 to TRBJ2-7, with 9 positions matching TRBD1. V lost 6 bases, J lost 7 bases, and 7 bases stayed unmatched. The CDR3 length is 13 residues. Germline V gene data show CDR1 as KGHSH and CDR2 as LQKENI. Here the CDR3 reads CASSSDRGGEQYF. In DNA, the CDR3 is TGTGCCAGCTCTTCGGACAGGGGAGGTGAGCAGTACTTC.

This clone was observed a single time. The chain links TRBV19 to TRBJ2-1; TRBD2 aligns across 7 bases. CDR1 is LNHDA and CDR2 is SQIVND in the germline V gene (reference sequence). V shed 7 bases and J 4 bases; nucleotides not matched to a gene: 10. The CDR3 extends over 15 amino acids. In DNA form, the CDR3 reads TGTGCCAGTACGTCGGACGGGAGGAGGTACAATGAGCAGTTCTTC. Its protein product is CASTSDGRRYNEQFF.

This chain joins TRBV19 and TRBJ1-5; possibly TRBD1 for D (5 bases). The CDR3 has 12 residues. With 6 bases removed from V and 9 bases from J, the gap between germline ends came to 12 bases. Germline V gene lookup returns CDR1 LNHDA and CDR2 SQIVND (reference sequence). For the CDR3, the DNA is TGTGCCAGTAGAGACAGTCCTCGGCCCCAGCATTTT. Its translation is CASRDSPRPQHF.

The chain uses TRBV7-2 and TRBJ1-1, with 9 bases lining up with TRBD1. This CDR3 has 14 residues. The germline gives CDR1 SGHTA, CDR2 FQGNSA. Trimming at V came to 6 bases and at J to 5 bases, leaving 7 bases not matched to a gene. CDR3 coding DNA: TGTGCCAGCAGAGAGACAGGGGGTGGTACTGAAGCTTTCTTT. Its protein product is CASRETGGGTEAFF.

The DNA for the CDR3 is TGTGCCAGCAGCAGAGGGGGGGCCCCAGATACGCAGTATTTT. It yields the protein CASSRGGAPDTQYF. The chain has TRBV11-3 and TRBJ2-3, with D perhaps TRBD2 (7 bases). CDR1 and CDR2 (germline): SGHNT, YENEEA. This CDR3 is built from 14 residues. V was trimmed by 5 bases and J by 4 bases, leaving 13 bases between them.

The chain carries TRBV4-2 and TRBJ2-2; possibly TRBD2 for D (6 bases). Germline V gene data show CDR1 as LGHNA and CDR2 as YNFKEQ. V lost 0 bases to trimming and J lost 5 bases, with 13 bases between them. The CDR3 runs to 16 residues. Written as DNA, the CDR3 is TGTGCCAGCAGCCAAGAGTCGGGAGTACGTACCGGGGAGCTGTTTTTT. This translates into CASSQESGVRTGELFF.

The gene calls are TRBV4-3 and TRBJ2-2; weak D call: TRBD1 (6 bases). The CDR3 contains 16 residues. Trimming stripped 1 base from V and 6 bases from J, with 15 bases between. Per the germline V gene, CDR1 is LGHNA and CDR2 is YSLEER. This CDR3 reads CASSQVRQAVAGELFF. CDR3 bases: TGCGCCAGCAGCCAAGTACGACAGGCGGTCGCCGGGGAGCTGTTTTTT.

V and J are TRBV4-1 and TRBJ2-7, with D possibly matching TRBD2 (6 bases). Germline assignment: CDR1 MGHRA and CDR2 YSYEKL. CDR3 length: 13 amino acids. V gave up 1 base and J gave up 4 bases, with 8 bases separating them. The CDR3 DNA is TGCGCCAGCAGCCAAGGACTAGGGTACGAGCAGTACTTC. Its translation: CASSQGLGYEQYF.

The chain couples TRBV19 to TRBJ2-5; D is undetermined. Germline-derived CDR1 and CDR2 are LNHDA and SQIVND (reference sequence). V dropped 1 base and J dropped 1 base, with 7 bases sitting between them. The CDR3 sequence is 14 residues long. The CDR3 loop is CASSIGSGQETQYF. The DNA for the CDR3 is TGTGCCAGTAGTATAGGATCCGGCCAAGAGACCCAGTACTTC.

The chain joins TRBV10-2 to TRBJ2-3; 8 bases map to TRBD2. This CDR3 is built from 14 residues. CDR1 and CDR2 from the germline V gene are WSHSY and SAAADI. The trim removed 4 bases at V and 8 bases at J, leaving 8 bases unmatched. The CDR3 DNA follows: TGCGCCAGCAGTGTAGCGGGAAATCAAGCTACGCAGTATTTT. It is translated as CASSVAGNQATQYF.

The chain has TRBV7-2 and TRBJ1-1; maybe TRBD1 (6 bases). The germline gives CDR1 SGHTA, CDR2 FQGNSA. Between the trimmed V and J ends, which lost 5 bases and 8 bases, there was a span of 15 bases. CDR3 length: 13 amino acids. The CDR3 sequence is CASSPTGSGEAFF. CDR3 in DNA: TGTGCCAGCAGCCCAACAGGGAGTGGGGAAGCTTTCTTT.

The chain recombines TRBV24-1 with TRBJ1-2, with TRBD1 identical over 8 bases. The trim removed 4 bases at V and 4 bases at J, leaving 4 bases unmatched. The CDR3 runs 14 residues. Germline values: CDR1 KGHDR, CDR2 SFDVKD. CDR3 DNA sequence: TGTGCCACCAGTGAGTCCGGGACAGGCTATGGCTACACCTTC. It specifies CATSESGTGYGYTF.

The chain joins TRBV6-2 or TRBV6-3 to TRBJ1-5, with TRBD1 matching over 9 bases. CDR3 size: 15 residues. Germline-derived CDR1 and CDR2 are MNHEY and SVGEGT. With V trimmed by 6 bases and J by 6 bases, 9 bases remained unmatched. CDR3 in DNA: TGTGCCAGCAGCCCCAGGACAGGGGAGGTTCAGCCCCAGCATTTT. This gives the protein CASSPRTGEVQPQHF.